The present TCR beta chain was sequenced within a study of T cell responses to AZD1222 COVID-19 vaccine. Overall study findings and caveats: It should be noted that donors were predominantly white British and more often female, and clonal diversity was possibly underestimated. Baseline seropositives among AZD1222 recipients totaled only five or six. The study sampled repertoires only after the peak T cell response.

Repertoires were generated with immunoSEQ multiplex PCR, while TCRdb's copy carries only in-frame clones and drops some. Of about 100,000 clones detected, 85% to 90% appear once; the ten largest clones hold roughly 15%. This clone showed up just once. Its target is not known. From germline, CDR1 is LGHDT and CDR2 YNNKEL (reference sequence). Trimming took off 3 bases at V and 2 bases at J, with 8 bases between the two ends. This CDR3 region has 15 residues. The source is an adult in good health. Sequenced material: peripheral blood, taken on day 0 of AZD1222 vaccination. The genes are TRBV3-1 (or the pseudogene TRBV3-2) and TRBJ1-6; D is unresolved. CDR3 protein: CASSHEGPYNSPLHF. CDR3 DNA: TGTGCCAGCAGCCATGAGGGCCCCTATAATTCACCCCTCCACTTT.